The clone carrying this T cell receptor (beta chain) was seen a handful of times. Its antigen is still unknown. 13 Jbeta primers and 60 Vbeta primers were used for the PCR. Repertoires were generated with immunoSEQ multiplex PCR, while TCRdb's copy carries only in-frame clones and drops some. The data hold around 110,000 clones, with less than 70% observed a single time. This record comes from a study of cytomegalovirus exposure and HLA in healthy donors. Study observations and caveats: Per published accounts, TCR beta sequences correctly predicted the HLA-A and HLA-B alleles of most subjects. Cytomegalovirus-associated status was assigned to approximately 160 TCR beta chains.

The clonotype originates from a woman in her twenties or thirties in good health and CMV-seronegative. Sequenced material: PBMCs.

This CDR3 is CASSQLHNNKETQYF. CDR3 DNA: TGCGCCAGCAGCCAATTACACAATAACAAGGAGACCCAGTACTTC. The V call is TRBV4-1, the J call TRBJ2-5, with D hard to call. V was cut by 2 bases and J by 5 bases, with 15 bases left in between. Germline loops: CDR1 MGHRA, CDR2 YSYEKL. The CDR3 is 15 residues long.